This T cell receptor beta chain emerged from a study of T cells in localized non-small cell lung cancer. Broader study findings: Greater blood T cell density accompanied longer overall survival. Maximal T cell clonality occurred in uninvolved adjacent lung, with tumor ranking below it.

About this clone: Antigen: not known.

Unmatched junction bases numbered 5, after V lost 10 bases and J lost 2 bases. CDR3 length: 13 residues. The germline V gene has CDR1 MNHNY and CDR2 SVGAGI (reference sequence). The assay was immunoSEQ multiplex PCR, and TCRdb's table has in-frame clones only and misses some. Seen here are approximately 80,000 clones, 80% observed once, and the top ten hold roughly 9.8%. This TCR derives from a female donor over 55 with stage I lung adenocarcinoma. The genes are TRBV6-6 and TRBJ2-7, with 10 bases fitting TRBD2. The sample was peripheral blood, taken before any cancer treatment. CDR3 residues: CAIGSGGAYEQYF. As DNA, the CDR3 is TGTGCCATCGGGAGCGGGGGGGCCTACGAGCAGTACTTC.